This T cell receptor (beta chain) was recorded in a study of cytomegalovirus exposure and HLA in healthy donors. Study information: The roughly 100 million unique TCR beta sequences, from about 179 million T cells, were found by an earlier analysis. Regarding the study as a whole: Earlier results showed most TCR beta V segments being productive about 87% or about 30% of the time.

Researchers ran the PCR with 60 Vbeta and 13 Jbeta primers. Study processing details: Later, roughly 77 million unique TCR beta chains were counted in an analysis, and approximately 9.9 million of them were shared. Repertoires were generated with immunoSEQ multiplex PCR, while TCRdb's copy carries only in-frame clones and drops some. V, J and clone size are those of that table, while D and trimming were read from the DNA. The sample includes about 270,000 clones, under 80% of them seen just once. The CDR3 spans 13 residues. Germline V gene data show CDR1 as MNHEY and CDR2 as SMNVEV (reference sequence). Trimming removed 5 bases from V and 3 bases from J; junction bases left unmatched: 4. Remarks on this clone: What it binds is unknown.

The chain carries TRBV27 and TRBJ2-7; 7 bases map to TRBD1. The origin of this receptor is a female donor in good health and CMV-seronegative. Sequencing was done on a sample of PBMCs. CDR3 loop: CASSRQGVYEQYF. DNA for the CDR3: TGTGCCAGCAGTCGACAGGGAGTCTACGAGCAGTACTTC.